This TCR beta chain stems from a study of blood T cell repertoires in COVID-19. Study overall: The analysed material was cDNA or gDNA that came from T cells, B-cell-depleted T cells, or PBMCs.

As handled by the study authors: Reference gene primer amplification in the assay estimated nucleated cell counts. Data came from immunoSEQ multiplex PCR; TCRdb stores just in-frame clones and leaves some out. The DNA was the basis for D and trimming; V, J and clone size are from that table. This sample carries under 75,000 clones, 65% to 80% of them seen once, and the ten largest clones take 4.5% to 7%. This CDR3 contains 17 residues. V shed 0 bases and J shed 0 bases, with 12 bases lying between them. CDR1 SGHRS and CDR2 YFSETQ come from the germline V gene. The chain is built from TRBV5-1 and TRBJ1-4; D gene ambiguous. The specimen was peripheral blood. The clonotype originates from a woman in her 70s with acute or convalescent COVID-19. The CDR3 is CASSLAPHSPTNEKLFF. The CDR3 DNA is TGCGCCAGCAGCTTGGCCCCACATTCACCAACTAATGAAAAACTGTTTTTT.